Listed here are 25 T cell receptor beta chains from one sample, sequenced in a study of T cell responses to AZD1222 COVID-19 vaccine (dated by TCRdb to the early 2020s). The time point label for this specimen denotes: baseline before first vaccination. Library prep was done by the immunoSEQ multiplex PCR assay. Entries here come from immuneACCESS through TCRdb and include only in-frame sequences with V and J called. Some clones fail to appear in such tables; in the studies checked, an unresolved V gene covers under half of the shortfall, and the cause of the remainder is unknown. This sample gives about 140,000 clones in total; about nine tenths of them show up just once. The ten largest clonotypes hold approximately 1.7% of the sample. The specimen comprised peripheral blood, sampled on day 0 of AZD1222 vaccination. The receptor set was obtained from an adult in good health.

The chain carries TRBV7-9 and TRBJ1-1; tentative D call: TRBD1 (6 bases). This CDR3 is built from 13 residues. The germline V gene encodes CDR1 SEHNR and CDR2 FQNEAQ (reference sequence). The V end lost 4 bases, the J end lost 8 bases, and 14 bases lay between the germline ends. The CDR3 loop reads CASSSQGRGEAFF. In nucleotides, the CDR3 is TGTGCCAGCAGCTCCCAGGGGCGCGGGGAAGCTTTCTTT.

This sequence joins TRBV29-1 and TRBJ1-2; the match to TRBD1 covers 8 bases. Germline CDR1 is SQVTM and CDR2 is ANQGSEA. Trimming removed 4 bases from V and 7 bases from J; junction bases left unmatched: 5. CDR3 length: 12 residues. This CDR3 reads CSVAGQGPGYTF. DNA for the CDR3: TGCAGCGTTGCCGGACAGGGTCCTGGCTACACCTTC.

V is TRBV19 and J is TRBJ2-6; unclear D gene. Between the trimmed V and J ends, which lost 6 bases and 0 bases, there was a span of 9 bases. There are 15 residues in the CDR3. CDR1 and CDR2 from the germline V gene are LNHDA and SQIVND (reference sequence). The CDR3 loop reads CASRPGSSGANVLTF. DNA of the CDR3: TGTGCCAGTAGACCCGGGTCCTCTGGGGCCAACGTCCTGACTTTC.

The CDR3 DNA sequence: TGTGCCAGCAGCGTTAACGAGGGGGGCAGCCTACCCCTCCACTTT. It yields the protein CASSVNEGGSLPLHF. The chain employs TRBV9 and TRBJ1-6, with TRBD1 as a possible D gene (6 bases). The CDR3 has 15 residues. Trimming removed 2 bases at V and 12 bases at J, with 18 bases between. From germline, CDR1 is SGDLS and CDR2 YYNGEE. The variable domain in full, with the rest retrieved from reference TRBV9 and TRBJ1-6, is DSGVTQTPKHLITATGQRVTLRCSPRSGDLSVYWYQQSLDQGLQFLIQYYNGEERAKGNILERFSAQQFPDLHSELNLSSLELGDSALYFCASSVNEGGSLPLHFGNGTRLTVT.

V usage is TRBV28 and J usage is TRBJ1-5, with D possibly TRBD1 on 6 matching bases. The CDR3 is 16 amino acids. Germline loops: CDR1 MDHEN, CDR2 SYDVKM. V was cut by 2 bases and J by 0 bases, with 11 bases left in between. The CDR3 DNA sequence: TGTGCCAGCAGTTTAGTCGGACAGTTTAGCAATCAGCCCCAGCATTTT. Protein: CASSLVGQFSNQPQHF.

V and J are TRBV27 and TRBJ2-7; 8 nucleotides agree with TRBD1. J gave up 4 bases and V 2 bases, and 4 bases lay outside the gene matches. CDR1 MNHEY and CDR2 SMNVEV come from the germline V gene (reference sequence). The CDR3 totals 14 residues. CDR3 loop: CASSLQGASYEQYF. The CDR3 coding sequence is TGTGCCAGCAGTTTACAGGGGGCAAGTTACGAGCAGTACTTC.

The chain links TRBV29-1 to TRBJ1-2, with D perhaps TRBD1 (6 bases). The ends were cut back, 6 bases at V and 4 bases at J, with 15 bases in the middle. Germline assignment: CDR1 SQVTM and CDR2 ANQGSEA. CDR3 length: 13 residues. DNA of the CDR3: TGCAGCGTGGCCGGGGGGGGCTCCTATGGCTACACCTTC. Translation: CSVAGGGSYGYTF. The whole variable domain, remainder taken from reference TRBV29-1 and TRBJ1-2, is SAVISQKPSRDICQRGTSLTIQCQVDSQVTMMFWYRQQPGQSLTLIATANQGSEATYESGFVIDKFPISRPNLTFSTLTVSNMSPEDSSIYLCSVAGGGSYGYTFGSGTRLTVV.

The rearrangement links TRBV6-1 to TRBJ2-1; TRBD2 aligns across 12 bases. Germline trimming cut 2 bases from V and 8 bases from J; bases unmatched to any gene: 4. Per germline, CDR1 MNHNS and CDR2 SASEGT. The CDR3 is made up of 15 amino acids. CDR3 nucleotide sequence: TGTGCCAGCAGTGAACTAGCGGGAGGGCCAGATGAGCAGTTCTTC. It encodes CASSELAGGPDEQFF.

The chain couples TRBV10-2 to TRBJ1-1; D is undetermined. The germline CDR1 and CDR2 sequences are WSHSY and SAAADI. Between the trimmed V and J ends, which lost 6 bases and 1 base, there was a span of 6 bases. This CDR3 has 12 amino acids. The CDR3 coding sequence is TGCGCCAGCAGCTGGTGGAACACTGAAGCTTTCTTT. It translates to CASSWWNTEAFF.

V and J are TRBV9 and TRBJ1-2; D might be TRBD1 (6 bases). Germline CDR1 SGDLS, CDR2 YYNGEE. This CDR3 has 15 amino acids. The ends were cut back, 3 bases at V and 1 base at J, with 13 bases in the middle. CDR3 sequence: CASSAWGAGNYGYTF. The CDR3 nucleotides are TGTGCCAGCAGCGCGTGGGGGGCCGGTAACTATGGCTACACCTTC.

The chain combines TRBV5-4 with TRBJ1-6, with D unresolved. This CDR3 contains 14 residues. Germline CDR1 SGHNT, CDR2 YYREEE (reference sequence). The V end lost 4 bases, the J end lost 4 bases, and 9 bases lay between the germline ends. The CDR3 bases are TGTGCCAGCAGCAGGACGCAGTATAATTCACCCCTCCACTTT. It specifies CASSRTQYNSPLHF.

This chain connects TRBV30 to TRBJ1-2, with D tentatively TRBD1 (6 bases). Trimming cost V 8 bases and J 1 base, with 14 bases left between them. The germline V gene has CDR1 GTSNPN and CDR2 SVGIG (reference sequence). CDR3 length: 13 amino acids. The CDR3 spells CARGADFNYGYTF. The CDR3 DNA sequence: TGTGCCCGGGGGGCAGACTTTAACTATGGCTACACCTTC. Combining the CDR3 with reference TRBV30 and TRBJ1-2 gives the whole variable domain SQTIHQWPATLVQPVGSPLSLECTVEGTSNPNLYWYRQAAGRGLQLLFYSVGIGQISSEVPQNLSASRPQDRQFILSSKKLLLSDSGFYLCARGADFNYGYTFGSGTRLTVV.

The chain links TRBV24-1 to TRBJ2-5; 13 nucleotides line up with TRBD2. Germline V gene lookup returns CDR1 KGHDR and CDR2 SFDVKD. The V gene end was trimmed by 9 bases and the J gene end by 2 bases; junction bases not matched to a gene: 8. The CDR3 covers 16 residues. The CDR3: CATQGLAGIEQETQYF. CDR3 bases: TGTGCCACCCAGGGACTAGCGGGAATTGAGCAAGAGACCCAGTACTTC.

CDR3 nucleotides: TGTGCCAGCAGCCTGGGCCGCGGGGTCAGTGAGCAGTTCTTC. The encoded protein is CASSLGRGVSEQFF. The chain carries TRBV3-1 (or the pseudogene TRBV3-2) and TRBJ2-1; a weak D match, TRBD2 (6 bases). In germline, CDR1 is LGHDT, CDR2 YNNKEL (reference sequence). This CDR3 is built from 14 residues. V lost 4 bases and J 9 bases, leaving 16 bases between the germline ends.

The gene calls are TRBV29-1 and TRBJ1-1; a weak D match, TRBD1 (5 bases). The germline V gene encodes CDR1 SQVTM and CDR2 ANQGSEA. CDR3 length: 13 amino acids. V was trimmed by 2 bases and J by 4 bases, leaving 11 bases between them. For the CDR3, the DNA is TGCAGCGTTGAAAGGGACCTCCTCACTGAAGCTTTCTTT. Amino acids: CSVERDLLTEAFF. Drawing the rest from reference TRBV29-1 and TRBJ1-1, the complete variable domain is SAVISQKPSRDICQRGTSLTIQCQVDSQVTMMFWYRQQPGQSLTLIATANQGSEATYESGFVIDKFPISRPNLTFSTLTVSNMSPEDSSIYLCSVERDLLTEAFFGQGTRLTVV.

The chain uses TRBV28 and TRBJ2-7; D may be TRBD2 (5 bases). Looked up from germline, CDR1 is MDHEN and CDR2 is SYDVKM. The V and J ends lost 6 bases and 4 bases respectively, with 19 bases between them. The CDR3 totals 15 residues. The CDR3: CASSRPVTTKYEQYF. Written as DNA, the CDR3 is TGTGCCAGCAGCCGCCCCGTGACTACTAAATACGAGCAGTACTTC.

This chain links TRBV27 with TRBJ2-5; TRBD1 matches at 7 bases. V was clipped by 5 bases and J by 2 bases; unmatched bases: 2. The CDR3 is 13 amino acids. The V gene's germline CDR1 is MNHEY and CDR2 SMNVEV (reference sequence). CDR3 sequence: CASSRDRQETQYF. CDR3 in DNA: TGTGCCAGCAGTAGGGACAGACAAGAGACCCAGTACTTC.

V usage is TRBV5-1 and J usage is TRBJ2-7; 13 nucleotides agree with TRBD2. Germline loops: CDR1 SGHRS, CDR2 YFSETQ. The CDR3 is made up of 15 amino acids. With 4 bases clipped from V and 2 bases from J, the junction kept 3 bases outside the gene matches. CDR3 region: CASSRTSGSPYEQYF. The CDR3 nucleotides are TGCGCCAGCAGCAGGACTAGCGGGAGTCCCTACGAGCAGTACTTC.

The chain recombines TRBV7-3 with TRBJ2-2, with D possibly being TRBD2 (6 bases). CDR1 is SGHTA, CDR2 FQGTGA, per germline. This CDR3 has 16 residues. Trimming took off 2 bases at V and 3 bases at J, with 13 bases between the two ends. The CDR3 nucleotides read TGTGCCAGCAGCTTATTACAGGCGGGACACACCGGGGAGCTGTTTTTT. Translated, it gives CASSLLQAGHTGELFF.

The chain is built from TRBV11-2 and TRBJ1-1; D perhaps matches TRBD1 (5 bases). Germline lookup yields CDR1 SGHAT and CDR2 FQNNGV. V lost 0 bases, J lost 0 bases, and 8 bases lay in between. The CDR3 runs to 15 residues. The CDR3 nucleotides read TGTGCCAGCAGCTTAGACCCGGGGGTGAACACTGAAGCTTTCTTT. Translating gives CASSLDPGVNTEAFF.

This chain connects TRBV6-6 to TRBJ2-1; possible D gene TRBD1, 5 bases. Germline CDR1 MNHNY, CDR2 SVGAGI (reference sequence). V was cut by 0 bases and J by 8 bases, with 17 bases left in between. The CDR3 totals 16 residues. The CDR3 sequence: CASSYSPRGFVHEQFF. The CDR3 bases are TGTGCCAGCAGTTACTCGCCTAGGGGCTTCGTCCATGAGCAGTTCTTC.

The table lists this clone with a count of one. The rearrangement joins TRBV27 to TRBJ1-1; D is perhaps TRBD1 (5 bases). V gave up 1 base and J gave up 7 bases, with 10 bases separating them. Germline-derived CDR1 and CDR2 are MNHEY and SMNVEV (reference sequence). There are 13 residues in the CDR3. CDR3 in DNA: TGTGCCAGCAGTTTATTTGGGGCATATGAAGCTTTCTTT. Its translation: CASSLFGAYEAFF.

The chain combines TRBV7-9 with TRBJ2-1; 11 bases agree with TRBD2. Germline CDR1 is SEHNR and CDR2 is FQNEAQ (reference sequence). Germline trimming cut 4 bases from V and 4 bases from J; bases unmatched to any gene: 3. This CDR3 comprises 15 residues. The CDR3 region has the DNA TGTGCCAGCAGCTCGCTAGCGGGGGGTTACAATGAGCAGTTCTTC. Protein: CASSSLAGGYNEQFF.

J is TRBJ1-2 and V is TRBV10-3; D is unclear. In germline, CDR1 is ENHRY, CDR2 SYGVKD. The CDR3 spans 15 residues. V was clipped by 8 bases and J by 2 bases, with 18 bases between them. CDR3 region: CAIGKLSEKNYGYTF. The CDR3 bases are TGTGCCATCGGAAAGTTGTCGGAAAAAAACTATGGCTACACCTTC.

The chain combines TRBV5-8 with TRBJ1-4; 11 bases line up with TRBD1. With V trimmed by 5 bases and J by 5 bases, 5 bases remained unmatched. From germline, CDR1 is SGHTS and CDR2 YDEGEE. The CDR3 is 15 residues long. For the CDR3, the DNA is TGTGCCAGCAGTCCCGGGACAGGGGGAAATGAAAAACTGTTTTTT. Protein: CASSPGTGGNEKLFF.